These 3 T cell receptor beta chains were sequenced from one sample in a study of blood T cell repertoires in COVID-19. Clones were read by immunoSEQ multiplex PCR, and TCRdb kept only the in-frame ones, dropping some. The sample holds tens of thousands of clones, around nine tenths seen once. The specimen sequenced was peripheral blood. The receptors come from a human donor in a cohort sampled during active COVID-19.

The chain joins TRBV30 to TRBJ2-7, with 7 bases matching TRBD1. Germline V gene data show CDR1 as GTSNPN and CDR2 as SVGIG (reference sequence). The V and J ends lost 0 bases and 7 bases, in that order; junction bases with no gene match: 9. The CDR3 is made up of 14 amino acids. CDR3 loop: CAWSVGAGGGEQYF. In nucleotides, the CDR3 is TGTGCCTGGAGTGTAGGGGCAGGGGGTGGGGAGCAGTACTTC.

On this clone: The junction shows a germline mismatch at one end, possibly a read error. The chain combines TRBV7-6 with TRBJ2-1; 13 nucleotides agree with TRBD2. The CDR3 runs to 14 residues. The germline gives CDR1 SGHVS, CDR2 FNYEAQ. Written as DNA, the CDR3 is TGTGCCAGCAGCCCTCGGACTAGCGGGGGAAGAGCAATCTTC. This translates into CASSPRTSGGRAIF.

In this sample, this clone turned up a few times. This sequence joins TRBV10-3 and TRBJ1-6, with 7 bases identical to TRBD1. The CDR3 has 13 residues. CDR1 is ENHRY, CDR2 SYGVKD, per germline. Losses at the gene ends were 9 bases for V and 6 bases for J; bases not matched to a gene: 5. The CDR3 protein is CAIGDRGNSPLHF. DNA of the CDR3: TGTGCCATTGGGGACAGAGGTAATTCACCCCTCCACTTT.